These T cell receptor beta chains were read from a single sample in a study of T cell responses to AZD1222 COVID-19 vaccine. Using immunoSEQ multiplex PCR, the repertoire was profiled, and TCRdb retains in-frame clones only, with some absent. The sample gives tens of thousands of clones, over 60% of which show up once; approximately 3.6% is in the top ten. The material sequenced was peripheral blood, taken on day 0 of AZD1222 vaccination. These receptors were collected from an adult in good health. Both conserved end residues are part of each CDR3. Fields, in order: clone size, D gene, V gene, J gene, CDR3 DNA, CDR3 protein. The D gene is left open where the match is weak. The size entry is marked missing in some rows and otherwise reads once, few, many or a size class.

>.|.|TRBV15|TRBJ1-5
TGTGCCACCAGCAGAGATGGGAGGGAAATCAGGCCCCAGCATTTT
CATSRDGREIRPQHF
>.|TRBD1|TRBV3-1/TRBV3-2|TRBJ2-3
TGTGCCAGCAGCCCGGGACAGATCACAGATACGCAGTATTTT
CASSPGQITDTQYF
>.|TRBD1|TRBV6-5|TRBJ1-6
TGTGCCAGCAGTACAGGGGGCTGGGGCTCACCCCTCCACTTT
CASSTGGWGSPLHF
>.|.|TRBV27|TRBJ2-7
TGTGCCAGCAGTCCATGGGCGCATGGCCCCCTAGAGCAGTACTTC
CASSPWAHGPLEQYF
>.|.|TRBV4-1|TRBJ1-5
TGCGCCAGCAGCCAAGAGTGGCAGTCCAATCAGCCCCAGCATTTT
CASSQEWQSNQPQHF
>.|.|TRBV11-3|TRBJ1-4
TGTGCCAGCAGCTTGGGACGGGGGTACAATGAAAAACTGTTTTTT
CASSLGRGYNEKLFF
>.|.|TRBV18|TRBJ1-1
TGTGCCAGCTCACCTCAGTCGAACACTGAAGCTTTCTTT
CASSPQSNTEAFF
>.|.|TRBV28|TRBJ2-7
TGTGCCAGCAGTTCATCAGTAGGGCAATACGAGCAGTACTTC
CASSSSVGQYEQYF
>.|.|TRBV11-2|TRBJ1-2
TGTGCCAGCAGCCTAACTGGGGAGGGGGGCTACACCTTC
CASSLTGEGGYTF
>.|.|TRBV27|TRBJ2-1
TGTGCCAGCAGTTTCACCCATGGGAATGAGCAGTTCTTC
CASSFTHGNEQFF
>few|.|TRBV10-3|TRBJ2-5
TGTGCCATCAGTGAGGCCTCGTTTGGGGGAGAGACCCAGTACTTC
CAISEASFGGETQYF
>.|.|TRBV10-2|TRBJ1-2
TGCGCCAGCACTTTAGGAGGCGAGGGCTACACCTTC
CASTLGGEGYTF
>once|.|TRBV7-3|TRBJ2-1
TGTGCCAGCAGCGTACTAGAGAGGGGTGAGCAGTTCTTC
CASSVLERGEQFF
>.|.|TRBV11-2|TRBJ1-1
TGTGCCAGCAGCGGAGATTGGAGCACTGAAGCTTTCTTT
CASSGDWSTEAFF
>.|.|TRBV28|TRBJ1-2
TGTGCCAGCAGTTCCCCGGGACTGGCCCAAGGCTACACCTTC
CASSSPGLAQGYTF
>.|.|TRBV18|TRBJ1-1
TGTGCCAGCTCACCAGTCGGCACAGAGCCCACTGAAGCTTTCTTT
CASSPVGTEPTEAFF
>.|.|TRBV12-5|TRBJ2-3
TGTGCTAGTGGTTTGGACCGCCAAGGACCCACAGATACGCAGTATTTT
CASGLDRQGPTDTQYF
>.|TRBD1|TRBV2|TRBJ1-2
TGTGCCAGCAGTGCGGGACAGGGGACGGTTACTAACTATGGCTACACCTTC
CASSAGQGTVTNYGYTF
>once|.|TRBV5-1|TRBJ1-4
TGCGCCAGCAGCCAGGGAGGGTCCCTCGGGAATGAAAAACTGTTTTTT
CASSQGGSLGNEKLFF
>.|.|TRBV18|TRBJ1-6
TGTGCCAGCTCACTGGGACACCACTATAATTCACCCCTCCACTTT
CASSLGHHYNSPLHF
>.|.|TRBV6-2/TRBV6-3|TRBJ2-3
TGTGCCAGCAGTCCACGGGTGGGGGGAGATACGCAGTATTTT
CASSPRVGGDTQYF
>.|.|TRBV11-3|TRBJ1-1
TGTGCCAGCAGCTTAGAGTCCGGGACTGAAGCTTTCTTT
CASSLESGTEAFF
>.|TRBD1|TRBV27|TRBJ1-2
TGTGCCAGCAGTTCGGGACAGGGGGGGTTCTATGGCTACACCTTC
CASSSGQGGFYGYTF
>.|.|TRBV12-3/TRBV12-4|TRBJ1-1
TGTGCCAGCAGTTTTGGCAGCCGCAAGCAAGCTTTCTTT
CASSFGSRKQAFF
>.|.|TRBV19|TRBJ1-5
TGTGCCAGTAGTATAGCGGGGGGAAGCAATCAGCCCCAGCATTTT
CASSIAGGSNQPQHF
>.|.|TRBV7-9|TRBJ1-1
TGTGCCAGCAGCTCCGGGCAGGGGCCCACTGAAGCTTTCTTT
CASSSGQGPTEAFF
>.|TRBD1|TRBV10-3|TRBJ1-2
TGTGCCATCGGGACAGGTATTCTGGGTGGCTACACCTTC
CAIGTGILGGYTF
>.|TRBD1|TRBV12-3/TRBV12-4|TRBJ2-7
TGTGCCAGCAGTTTAATAACAGGGGGCGAGCAGTACTTC
CASSLITGGEQYF
>.|.|TRBV7-9|TRBJ2-2
TGTGCCAGCAGCTTAGCTCAAGGGGACGGGGAGCTGTTTTTT
CASSLAQGDGELFF
>few|TRBD1|TRBV7-9|TRBJ2-2
TGTGCCAGCAGCTTAGGACAGGGGGCGCGAGCCGGGGAGCTGTTTTTT
CASSLGQGARAGELFF
>few|TRBD1|TRBV7-6|TRBJ2-7
TGTGCCAGCAGCTTAGATCTAGGTGGGACAGGGGCCTACGAGCAGTACTTC
CASSLDLGGTGAYEQYF
>.|.|TRBV7-8|TRBJ2-2
TGTGCCAGCAATAGTCAGGGGTGGAGCGGGGAGCTGTTTTTT
CASNSQGWSGELFF
>.|.|TRBV6-5|TRBJ1-3
TGTGCCAGCAGTTACTCTCACGACGGGGTCGGAAACACCATATATTTT
CASSYSHDGVGNTIYF
>.|.|TRBV5-6|TRBJ2-3
TGTGCCAGCAGCTCCAGACGGAGCTACACAGATACGCAGTATTTT
CASSSRRSYTDTQYF
>.|.|TRBV24-1|TRBJ2-5
TGTGCCACCAGTGATTTGCGGGGGATAGAGACCCAGTACTTC
CATSDLRGIETQYF
>.|TRBD1|TRBV7-2|TRBJ1-5
TGTGCCAGCAGCTTTACAGGGGGTCAGCCCCAGCATTTT
CASSFTGGQPQHF
>.|.|TRBV3-1/TRBV3-2|TRBJ2-5
TGTGCCAGCAGCCGGGACCAAGAGACCCAGTACTTC
CASSRDQETQYF